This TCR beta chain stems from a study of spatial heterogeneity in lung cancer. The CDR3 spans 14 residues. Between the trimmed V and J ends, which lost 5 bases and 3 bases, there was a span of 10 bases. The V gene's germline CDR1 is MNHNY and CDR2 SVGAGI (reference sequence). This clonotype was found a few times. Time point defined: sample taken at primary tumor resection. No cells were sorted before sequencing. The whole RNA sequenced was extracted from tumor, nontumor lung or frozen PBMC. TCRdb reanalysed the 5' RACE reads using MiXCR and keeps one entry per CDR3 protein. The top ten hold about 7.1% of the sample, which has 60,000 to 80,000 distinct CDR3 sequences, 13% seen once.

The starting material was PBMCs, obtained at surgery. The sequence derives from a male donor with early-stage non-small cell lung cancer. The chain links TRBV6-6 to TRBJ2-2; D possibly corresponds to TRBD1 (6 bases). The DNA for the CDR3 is TGTGCCAGCAGTACAGGGATGGACACCGGGGAGCTGTTTTTT. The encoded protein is CASSTGMDTGELFF.